A single sample gave rise to the 22 T cell receptor beta chains below, sequenced in a study of spatial heterogeneity in lung cancer. Time point noted: sample taken at primary tumor resection. No cells were sorted before sequencing. The whole RNA sequenced was extracted from tumor, nontumor lung or frozen PBMC. TCRdb independently ran MiXCR on the 5' RACE reads; one entry per CDR3 protein. This table has 20,000 to 25,000 distinct CDR3 sequences, about 4.7% appearing once. Source: PBMCs, taken at surgery. These receptor sequences come from a male donor with early-stage non-small cell lung cancer.

There are many counts of this clonotype. This chain uses TRBV2 with TRBJ2-3, with TRBD2 identical over 13 bases. The CDR3 has 17 amino acids. Germline CDR1 is SNHLY and CDR2 is FYNNEI. The V and J ends lost 0 bases and 2 bases, in that order; junction bases with no gene match: 2. In nucleotides, the CDR3 is TGTGCCAGCAGTGAAGCGGGGACTAGCGGGATCACAGATACGCAGTATTTT. This sequence encodes CASSEAGTSGITDTQYF. Based on the CDR3 plus reference TRBV2 and TRBJ2-3, the full variable domain is EPEVTQTPSHQVTQMGQEVILRCVPISNHLYFYWYRQILGQKVEFLVSFYNNEISEKSEIFDDQFSVERPDGSNFTLKIRSTKLEDSAMYFCASSEAGTSGITDTQYFGPGTRLTVL.

The table lists this clonotype with many counts. The rearrangement uses TRBV27 and TRBJ2-6, with TRBD2 matching over 15 bases. There are 20 residues in the CDR3. The germline CDR1 and CDR2 sequences are MNHEY and SMNVEV (reference sequence). V trimming: 3 bases; J trimming: 0 bases; junction bases outside the gene matches: 6. CDR3 DNA: TGTGCCAGCAGTTTCGCGGGACTAGCGGGAGGACCCTCTGGGGCCAACGTCCTGACTTTC. Protein sequence: CASSFAGLAGGPSGANVLTF. The full variable domain, completed using reference TRBV27 and TRBJ2-6, is EAQVTQNPRYLITVTGKKLTVTCSQNMNHEYMSWYRQDPGLGLRQIYYSMNVEVTDKGDVPEGYKVSRKEKRNFPLILESPSPNQTSLYFCASSFAGLAGGPSGANVLTFGAGSRLTVL.

This clonotype was observed a handful of times. CDR3 residues: CASNPLAGGLTDTQYF. The CDR3 DNA reads as TGTGCCAGCAACCCACTAGCGGGGGGTCTCACAGATACGCAGTATTTT. V usage is TRBV7-9 and J usage is TRBJ2-3; TRBD2 aligns across 12 bases. This CDR3 contains 16 residues. Trimming cost V 7 bases and J 2 bases; bases outside gene matches: 7. CDR1 and CDR2 (germline): SEHNR, FQNEAQ (reference sequence).

This clonotype was observed at least ten times. The chain uses TRBV20-1 and TRBJ1-1, with no clear D. With 6 bases removed from V and 4 bases from J, the gap between germline ends came to 9 bases. Per germline, CDR1 DFQATT and CDR2 SNEGSKA (reference sequence). This CDR3 has 11 residues. DNA of the CDR3: TGCAGTGCCCCAGTAGGCACTGAAGCTTTCTTT. It is translated as CSAPVGTEAFF.

This clonotype was recorded at least ten times. The junction departs from germline at one end; a sequencing error may be responsible. CDR3 coding DNA: TGCAGCGCCAAAGGAGACAGTTACGAAGGGGGGCAGCACTACTTC. Its translation: CSAKGDSYEGGQHYF. The chain uses TRBV29-1 and TRBJ2-7; D tentatively reads TRBD1 or TRBD2 (6 bases each). This CDR3 region has 15 residues. Germline V gives CDR1 SQVTM, CDR2 ANQGSEA.

This clonotype has at least ten counts. This rearrangement joins TRBV5-1 to TRBJ1-1; D perhaps matches TRBD1 (6 bases). The germline CDR1 and CDR2 sequences are SGHRS and YFSETQ. The V gene lost 2 bases and the J gene lost 0 bases, with 14 bases spanning the gap. The CDR3 runs to 16 residues. The CDR3 DNA reads TGCGCCAGCAGCTTAGGACAGTCAAAAATGAACACTGAAGCTTTCTTT. This translates into CASSLGQSKMNTEAFF.

The sample holds many counts of this clonotype. In nucleotides, the CDR3 is TGTGCCAGCAGTGGAAGGATGAATGAAAAACTGTTTTTT. Translated: CASSGRMNEKLFF. V usage is TRBV2 and J usage is TRBJ1-4; D remains ambiguous. The CDR3 length is 13 residues. The germline CDR1 and CDR2 sequences are SNHLY and FYNNEI. Trimming pared 4 bases from V and 5 bases from J, leaving 8 bases between.

This clonotype was detected ten times or more. The chain joins TRBV13 to TRBJ2-7; 8 bases agree with TRBD1. The CDR3 has 14 residues. Germline-derived CDR1 and CDR2 are PRHDT and FYEKMQ (reference sequence). V lost 3 bases and J lost 4; bases outside the gene matches: 5. CDR3 nucleotides: TGTGCCAGCAGCTTCCGGACAGGGACATACGAGCAGTACTTC. It codes for CASSFRTGTYEQYF.

This clonotype was found a few times. The rearrangement links TRBV12-3 or TRBV12-4 to TRBJ2-1, with TRBD2 matching 10 bases. The V gene end was trimmed by 3 bases and the J gene end by 2 bases; junction bases not matched to a gene: 4. CDR3 size: 16 residues. The CDR3 coding sequence is TGTGCCAGCAGTTTCGTAGCGGGGGGAGCCTACAATGAGCAGTTCTTC. It translates to CASSFVAGGAYNEQFF.

This clonotype was detected many times. V gene TRBV12-3 or TRBV12-4 combines with J gene TRBJ2-7, with D possibly matching TRBD2 (5 bases). Trimming left V 6 bases short and J 3 bases short, with 9 bases between. The length of the CDR3 is 12 residues. The CDR3 spells CASSRGFYEQYF. For the CDR3, the DNA is TGTGCCAGCAGCCGGGGATTCTACGAGCAGTACTTC.

This clonotype was recorded many times. This sequence joins TRBV3-1 and TRBJ2-2; TRBD2 matches 9 bases. The CDR3 has 16 amino acids. Looked up from germline, CDR1 is LGHDT and CDR2 is YNNKEL (reference sequence). Trimming cost V 4 bases and J 5 bases; bases outside gene matches: 8. The CDR3 DNA follows: TGTGCCAGCAGCCCGGAGCCTAGCGGGGTTACCGGGGAGCTGTTTTTT. Amino acids: CASSPEPSGVTGELFF.

This clonotype was seen ten or more times. This chain links TRBV4-3 with TRBJ2-1; D is undetermined. Trimming took off 0 bases at V and 8 bases at J, with 5 bases between the two ends. The CDR3 totals 12 residues. CDR1 LGHNA and CDR2 YSLEER come from the germline V gene. The CDR3 protein is CASSQDRYEQFF. CDR3 in DNA: TGCGCCAGCAGCCAAGATAGGTATGAGCAGTTCTTC.

This clonotype showed up just a few times. V gene TRBV19 combines with J gene TRBJ1-6; D unclear. The germline gives CDR1 LNHDA, CDR2 SQIVND (reference sequence). This CDR3 spans 16 amino acids. The ends were cut back, 7 bases at V and 4 bases at J, with 17 bases in the middle. The CDR3 sequence is CASTPGLGAYNSPLHF. The CDR3 DNA follows: TGTGCCAGTACCCCGGGCCTGGGCGCGTATAATTCACCCCTCCACTTT. Full variable domain (remainder filled in from reference TRBV19 and TRBJ1-6): DGGITQSPKYLFRKEGQNVTLSCEQNLNHDAMYWYRQDPGQGLRLIYYSQIVNDFQKGDIAEGYSVSREKKESFPLTVTSAQKNPTAFYLCASTPGLGAYNSPLHFGNGTRLTVT.

This clonotype was picked up many times. The chain recombines TRBV7-3 with TRBJ2-1; D may correspond to TRBD1 or TRBD2 (5 bases each). The CDR3 spans 15 residues. Germline V lookup: CDR1 SGHTA, CDR2 FQGTGA. V lost 5 bases, J lost 1 base, and 12 bases lay in between. CDR3 nucleotide sequence: TGTGCCAGCAGCCGAGGGGTCCAGTCCTACAATGAGCAGTTCTTC. Its translation is CASSRGVQSYNEQFF. Full variable domain (remainder filled in from reference TRBV7-3 and TRBJ2-1): GAGVSQTPSNKVTEKGKYVELRCDPISGHTALYWYRQSLGQGPEFLIYFQGTGAADDSGLPNDRFFAVRPEGSVSTLKIQRTERGDSAVYLCASSRGVQSYNEQFFGPGTRLTVL.

This clonotype was picked up many times. The chain is built from TRBV7-9 and TRBJ1-1, with 8 bases identical to TRBD1. Germline CDR1 reads SEHNR; CDR2 reads FQNEAQ (reference sequence). This CDR3 spans 14 amino acids. V dropped 3 bases and J dropped 5; count of bases not matched to a gene: 5. CDR3 sequence (DNA): TGTGCCAGCAGCTTGTCAGGGGGCCGAACTGAAGCTTTCTTT. Protein sequence: CASSLSGGRTEAFF.

This clonotype has at least ten counts. V usage is TRBV12-3 or TRBV12-4 and J usage is TRBJ1-5; the D is unclear. V lost 4 bases, J lost 9 bases, and 19 bases lay in between. This CDR3 spans 15 amino acids. The CDR3 DNA reads TGTGCCAGCAGTTCCTCCGGAGCGCGATATGGGCCCCAGCATTTT. Amino acid sequence: CASSSSGARYGPQHF.

This clonotype was detected ten times or more. The chain uses TRBV6-1 and TRBJ2-7; D is unclear. The length of the CDR3 is 11 residues. Trimming took 5 bases from V and 4 from J, leaving 6 bases between them. Germline V gene data show CDR1 as MNHNS and CDR2 as SASEGT. The CDR3 here is CASSQEYEQYF. CDR3 bases: TGTGCCAGCAGTCAGGAGTACGAGCAGTACTTC.

In its sample, this clonotype was seen a few times. This chain uses TRBV29-1 with TRBJ1-1, with D possibly TRBD1 on 5 matching bases. The CDR3 is 14 residues long. CDR1 and CDR2 (germline): SQVTM, ANQGSEA. V lost 3 bases and J lost 2, with 13 bases in between. The CDR3 region is CSVDGAVVNTEAFF. For the CDR3, the DNA is TGCAGCGTTGACGGGGCAGTAGTTAACACTGAAGCTTTCTTT.

This clonotype has ten or more counts. CDR3 protein: CASSRTRGGSEQYF. The CDR3, as DNA: TGTGCCAGCAGTCGAACCAGGGGGGGTAGCGAGCAGTACTTC. The chain recombines TRBV6-5 with TRBJ2-7; D assignment may be TRBD1 or TRBD2 (7 bases each). The CDR3 totals 14 residues. Trimming shortened V by 5 bases and J by 6 bases, and 17 bases separated the two germline ends. Germline CDR1 and CDR2: MNHEY and SVGAGI.

This clonotype was observed many times. The chain joins TRBV27 to TRBJ2-7; D perhaps matches TRBD1 (5 bases). CDR1 MNHEY and CDR2 SMNVEV come from the germline V gene (reference sequence). V was shortened by 0 bases and J by 3 bases, with 12 bases between the two germline ends. The CDR3 has 15 residues. The CDR3 spells CASSLSGQGYYEQYF. The CDR3 DNA reads as TGTGCCAGCAGTTTATCGGGGCAGGGATACTACGAGCAGTACTTC.

The sample holds many counts of this clonotype. V gene TRBV30 combines with J gene TRBJ1-6; D is possibly TRBD1 (6 bases). Per germline, CDR1 GTSNPN and CDR2 SVGIG (reference sequence). The CDR3 loop spans 15 amino acids. Trimming took 0 bases from V and 8 from J, leaving 14 bases between them. CDR3 in amino acids: CAWSVWGAGDSPLHF. CDR3 sequence (DNA): TGTGCCTGGAGTGTATGGGGGGCCGGAGATTCACCCCTCCACTTT. Full variable domain (rest looked up from reference TRBV30 and TRBJ1-6): SQTIHQWPATLVQPVGSPLSLECTVEGTSNPNLYWYRQAAGRGLQLLFYSVGIGQISSEVPQNLSASRPQDRQFILSSKKLLLSDSGFYLCAWSVWGAGDSPLHFGNGTRLTVT.

By share of the sample, this clonotype is medium-sized. The chain couples TRBV23-1 to TRBJ2-3; D gene unclear. TRBV23-1 is designated an ORF whose function remains uncertain. Trimming cost V 7 bases and J 5 bases, with 10 bases left between them. This CDR3 comprises 12 residues. The CDR3 DNA reads TGCGCCAGCACTCCCTGCAGAGATACGCAGTATTTT. It encodes CASTPCRDTQYF.